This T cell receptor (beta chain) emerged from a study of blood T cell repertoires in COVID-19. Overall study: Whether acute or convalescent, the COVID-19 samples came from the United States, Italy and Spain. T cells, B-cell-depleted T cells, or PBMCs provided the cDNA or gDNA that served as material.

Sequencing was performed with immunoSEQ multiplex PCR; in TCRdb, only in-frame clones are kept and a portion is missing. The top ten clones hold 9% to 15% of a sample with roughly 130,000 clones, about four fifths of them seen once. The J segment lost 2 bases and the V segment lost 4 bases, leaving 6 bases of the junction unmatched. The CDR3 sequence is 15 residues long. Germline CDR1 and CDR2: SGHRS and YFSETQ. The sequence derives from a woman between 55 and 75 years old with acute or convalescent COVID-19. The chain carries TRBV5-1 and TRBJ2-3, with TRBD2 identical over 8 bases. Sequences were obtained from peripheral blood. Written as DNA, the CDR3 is TGCGCCAGCAGCCGCCCGGGACTAGACACAGATACGCAGTATTTT. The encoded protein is CASSRPGLDTDTQYF.